The next 10 T cell receptor beta chains were all read from a single sample in a study of T cell repertoires in cytomegalovirus infection. TCRdb called the reads again in MiXCR, with one record for every CDR3 protein. This sample has about 920,000 distinct CDR3 sequences, with more than 25% found just once. For these TCRs, the target antigens are not known. The material was cultured CD8+ T cells from PBMCs, obtained from culture after CMV antigen stimulation. The receptors stem from a human donor in good health (CMV status not recorded). Some clones in this sample may be carry-over from other donors' samples.

V is TRBV7-9 and J is TRBJ1-6, with 10 bases fitting TRBD1. Germline V gene sequence: CDR1 SEHNR, CDR2 FQNEAQ (reference sequence). The CDR3 contains 14 residues. Trimming removed 3 bases from V and 12 bases from J; junction bases left unmatched: 5. CDR3 region: CASSLGQGYKPLHF. The CDR3, as DNA: TGTGCCAGCAGCTTGGGACAGGGGTATAAACCCCTCCACTTT.

As concerns this clonotype: The limits of the CDR3 on the DNA are not certain, so only TCRdb's listed CDR3 is given. V usage is TRBV25-1 and J usage is TRBJ2-1. The CDR3 is 13 amino acids long, termini counted. Germline V gives CDR1 MGHDK, CDR2 SYGVNS. The CDR3 is CASTFGAYNEQFF.

The rearrangement links TRBV6-1 to TRBJ1-2; no definite D call. Germline V gene data show CDR1 as MNHNS and CDR2 as SASEGT. V lost 10 bases and J 8 bases, leaving 23 bases between the germline ends. The CDR3 has 14 residues. The CDR3 DNA follows: TGTGCCAACAGCCCCGGCCCCCGCGTGGAGGGCTACACCTTC. This gives the protein CANSPGPRVEGYTF.

This clonotype was counted a single time. The gene calls are TRBV3-1 and TRBJ2-7, with 11 positions matching TRBD1. Germline CDR1 reads LGHDT; CDR2 reads YNNKEL (reference sequence). This CDR3 is 16 amino acids long. V lost 2 bases to trimming and J lost 7 bases; unmatched junction nucleotides: 10. The CDR3 loop reads CASSQPGQGARREQYF. CDR3 DNA: TGTGCCAGCAGCCAACCAGGACAGGGGGCGCGGAGGGAGCAGTACTTC.

The rearrangement joins TRBV12-3 or TRBV12-4 to TRBJ2-5, with unresolved D. The CDR3 runs to 12 residues. Trimming took 3 bases from V and 4 from J, leaving 6 bases between them. The CDR3 sequence: CASSLIPETQYF. In DNA, the CDR3 is TGTGCCAGCAGTTTGATTCCAGAGACCCAGTACTTC.

The V gene is TRBV19, the J gene TRBJ2-1; D possibly corresponds to TRBD1 (6 bases). This CDR3 spans 15 amino acids. Germline V gives CDR1 LNHDA, CDR2 SQIVND (reference sequence). V was shortened by 4 bases and J by 5 bases, with 15 bases between the two germline ends. CDR3 protein: CASSTYREGHNEQFF. The CDR3 coding sequence is TGTGCCAGTAGTACCTACAGGGAAGGCCACAATGAGCAGTTCTTC.

This clonotype was recorded at least ten times. CDR3: CASSRRARGEFMTEAFF. CDR3 DNA sequence: TGTGCCAGTAGTAGGCGGGCCCGAGGAGAGTTTATGACTGAAGCTTTCTTT. The V call is TRBV19, the J call TRBJ1-1; no reliable D call. Trimming removed 4 bases at V and 5 bases at J, with 23 bases between. CDR1 is LNHDA, CDR2 SQIVND, per germline (reference sequence). The CDR3 loop spans 17 amino acids.

The count of this clonotype is one. The chain joins TRBV27 to TRBJ2-7, with 10 bases aligning to TRBD1. CDR3 length: 14 residues. J lost 4 bases, V lost 5 bases, and 5 bases had no gene match. The germline gives CDR1 MNHEY, CDR2 SMNVEV (reference sequence). In DNA form, the CDR3 reads TGTGCCAGCAGTCCGACAGGGGGCGTTTACGAGCAGTACTTC. Translation gives CASSPTGGVYEQYF.

The genes are TRBV7-6 and TRBJ2-1, with 8 bases fitting TRBD1. CDR1 SGHVS and CDR2 FNYEAQ come from the germline V gene. V was pared by 4 bases and J by 2 bases, with 7 bases of the junction left unmatched. The CDR3 length is 16 residues. The CDR3 loop is CASSSYRDRTYNEQFF. As DNA, the CDR3 is TGTGCCAGCAGCTCGTACCGGGACAGGACCTACAATGAGCAGTTCTTC. The full variable domain, rest sourced from reference TRBV7-6 and TRBJ2-1, is GAGVSQSPRYKVTKRGQDVALRCDPISGHVSLYWYRQALGQGPEFLTYFNYEAQQDKSGLPNDRFSAERPEGSISTLTIQRTEQRDSAMYRCASSSYRDRTYNEQFFGPGTRLTVL.

The genes are TRBV5-4 and TRBJ1-1; no definite D call. CDR3 length: 13 residues. Germline V gives CDR1 SGHNT, CDR2 YYREEE (reference sequence). With 3 bases removed from V and 2 bases from J, the gap between germline ends came to 8 bases. CDR3 sequence (DNA): TGTGCCAGCAGCTGGTCGTCCAACACTGAAGCTTTCTTT. Translated, it gives CASSWSSNTEAFF. The entire variable domain, with the rest obtained from reference TRBV5-4 and TRBJ1-1, is as follows: ETGVTQSPTHLIKTRGQQVTLRCSSQSGHNTVSWYQQALGQGPQFIFQYYREEENGRGNFPPRFSGLQFPNYSSELNVNALELDDSALYLCASSWSSNTEAFFGQGTRLTVV.